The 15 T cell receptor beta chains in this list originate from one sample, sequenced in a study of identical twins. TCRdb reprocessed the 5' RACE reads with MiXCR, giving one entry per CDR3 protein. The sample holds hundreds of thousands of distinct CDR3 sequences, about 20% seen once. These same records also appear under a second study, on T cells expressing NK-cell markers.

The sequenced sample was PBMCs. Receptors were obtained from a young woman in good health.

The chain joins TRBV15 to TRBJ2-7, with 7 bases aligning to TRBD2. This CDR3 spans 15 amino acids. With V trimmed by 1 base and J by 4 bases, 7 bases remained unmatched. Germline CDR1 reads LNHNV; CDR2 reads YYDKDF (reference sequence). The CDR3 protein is CATSRGLQGGYEQYF. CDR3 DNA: TGTGCCACCAGCAGAGGGCTCCAGGGAGGGTACGAGCAGTACTTC. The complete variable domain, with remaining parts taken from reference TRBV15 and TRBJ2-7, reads DAMVIQNPRYQVTQFGKPVTLSCSQTLNHNVMYWYQQKSSQAPKLLFHYYDKDFNNEADTPDNFQSRRPNTSFCFLDIRSPGLGDTAMYLCATSRGLQGGYEQYFGPGTRLTVT.

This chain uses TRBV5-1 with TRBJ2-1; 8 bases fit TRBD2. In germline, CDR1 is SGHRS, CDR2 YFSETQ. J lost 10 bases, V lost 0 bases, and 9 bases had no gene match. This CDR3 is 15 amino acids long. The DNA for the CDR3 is TGCGCCAGCAGCTTGGCCCAGGCAGGGACTAGGGAGCAGTTCTTC. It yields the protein CASSLAQAGTREQFF.

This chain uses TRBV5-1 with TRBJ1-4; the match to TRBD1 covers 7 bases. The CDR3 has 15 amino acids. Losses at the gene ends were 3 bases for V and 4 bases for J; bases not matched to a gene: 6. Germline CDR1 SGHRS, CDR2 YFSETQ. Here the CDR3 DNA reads TGCGCCAGCAGCTGGGGGACAGAACTTAATGAAAAACTGTTTTTT. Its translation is CASSWGTELNEKLFF. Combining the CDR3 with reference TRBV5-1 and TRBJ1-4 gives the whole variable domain KAGVTQTPRYLIKTRGQQVTLSCSPISGHRSVSWYQQTPGQGLQFLFEYFSETQRNKGNFPGRFSGRQFSNSRSEMNVSTLELGDSALYLCASSWGTELNEKLFFGSGTQLSVL.

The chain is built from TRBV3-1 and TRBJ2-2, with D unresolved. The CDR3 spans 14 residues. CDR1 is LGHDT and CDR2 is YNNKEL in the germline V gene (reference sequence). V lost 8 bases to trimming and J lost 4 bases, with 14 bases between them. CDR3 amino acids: CASGERKTTGELFF. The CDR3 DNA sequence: TGTGCCAGCGGCGAGAGAAAAACCACCGGGGAGCTGTTTTTT.

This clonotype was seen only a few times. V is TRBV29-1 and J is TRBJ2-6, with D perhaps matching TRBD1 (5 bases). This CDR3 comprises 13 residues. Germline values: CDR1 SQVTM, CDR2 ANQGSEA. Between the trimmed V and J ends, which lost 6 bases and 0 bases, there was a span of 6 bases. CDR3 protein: CSVRDSGANVLTF. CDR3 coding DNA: TGCAGCGTCAGGGACTCTGGGGCCAACGTCCTGACTTTC. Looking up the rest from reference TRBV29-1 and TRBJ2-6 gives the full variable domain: SAVISQKPSRDICQRGTSLTIQCQVDSQVTMMFWYRQQPGQSLTLIATANQGSEATYESGFVIDKFPISRPNLTFSTLTVSNMSPEDSSIYLCSVRDSGANVLTFGAGSRLTVL.

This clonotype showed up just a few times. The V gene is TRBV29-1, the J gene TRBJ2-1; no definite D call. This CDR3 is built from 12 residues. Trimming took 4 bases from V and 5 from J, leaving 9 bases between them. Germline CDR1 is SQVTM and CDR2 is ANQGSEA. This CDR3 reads CSVVPSNNEQFF. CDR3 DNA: TGCAGCGTTGTACCCTCGAACAATGAGCAGTTCTTC.

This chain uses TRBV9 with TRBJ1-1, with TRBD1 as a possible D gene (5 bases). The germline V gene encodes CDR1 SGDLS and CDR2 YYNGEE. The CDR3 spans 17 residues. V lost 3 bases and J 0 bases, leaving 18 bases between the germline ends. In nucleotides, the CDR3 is TGTGCCAGCAGCGCCGCCGCGACAGCTACTTTGAACACTGAAGCTTTCTTT. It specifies CASSAAATATLNTEAFF.

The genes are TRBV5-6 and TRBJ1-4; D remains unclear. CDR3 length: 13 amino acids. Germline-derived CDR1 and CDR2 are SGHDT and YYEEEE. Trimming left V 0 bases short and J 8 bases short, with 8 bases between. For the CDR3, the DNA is TGTGCCAGCAGCTTGGTTCAGGAGGAAAAACTGTTTTTT. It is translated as CASSLVQEEKLFF.

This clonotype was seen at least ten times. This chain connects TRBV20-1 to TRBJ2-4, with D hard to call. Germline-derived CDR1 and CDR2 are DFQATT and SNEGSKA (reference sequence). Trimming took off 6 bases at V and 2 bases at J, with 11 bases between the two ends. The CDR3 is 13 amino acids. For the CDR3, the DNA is TGCAGTGCCTTCATAGCCCCCAAAAACATTCAGTACTTC. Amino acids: CSAFIAPKNIQYF.

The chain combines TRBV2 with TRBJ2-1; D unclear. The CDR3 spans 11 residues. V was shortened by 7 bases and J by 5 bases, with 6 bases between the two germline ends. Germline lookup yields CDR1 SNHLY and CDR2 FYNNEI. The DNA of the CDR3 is TGTGCCAGCACCTACGACAATGAGCAGTTCTTC. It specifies CASTYDNEQFF.

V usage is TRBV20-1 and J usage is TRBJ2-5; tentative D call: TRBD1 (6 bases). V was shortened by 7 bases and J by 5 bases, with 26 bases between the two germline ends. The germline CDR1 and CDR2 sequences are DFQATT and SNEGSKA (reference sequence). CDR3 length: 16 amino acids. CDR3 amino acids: CSGLAMGHPGGETQYF. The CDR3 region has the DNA TGCAGTGGACTCGCAATGGGACATCCCGGTGGGGAGACCCAGTACTTC.

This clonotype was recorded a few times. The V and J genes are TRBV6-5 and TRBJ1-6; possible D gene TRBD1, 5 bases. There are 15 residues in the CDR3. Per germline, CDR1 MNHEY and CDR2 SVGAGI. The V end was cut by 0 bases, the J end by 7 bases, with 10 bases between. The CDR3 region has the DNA TGTGCCAGCAGTTACTCGAGGCAGGGAAATTCACCCCTCCACTTT. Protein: CASSYSRQGNSPLHF.

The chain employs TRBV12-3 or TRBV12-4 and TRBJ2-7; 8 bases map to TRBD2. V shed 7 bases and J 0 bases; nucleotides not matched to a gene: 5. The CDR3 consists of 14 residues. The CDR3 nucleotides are TGTGCCAGCAATGTAGCGGGGAACTCCTACGAGCAGTACTTC. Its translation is CASNVAGNSYEQYF.

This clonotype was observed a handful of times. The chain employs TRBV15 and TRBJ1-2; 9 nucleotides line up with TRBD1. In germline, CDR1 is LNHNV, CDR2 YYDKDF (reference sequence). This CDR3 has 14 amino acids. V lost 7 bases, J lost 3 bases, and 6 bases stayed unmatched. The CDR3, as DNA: TGTGCCACCACACAGGGACAGGGACACTATGGCTACACCTTC. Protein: CATTQGQGHYGYTF.

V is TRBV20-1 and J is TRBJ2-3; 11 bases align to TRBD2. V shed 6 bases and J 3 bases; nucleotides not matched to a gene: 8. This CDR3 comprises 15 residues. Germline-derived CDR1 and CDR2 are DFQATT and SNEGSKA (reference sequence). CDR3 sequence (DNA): TGCAGTGCCCGTAGCAGGACTAGCGGGACAGATACGCAGTATTTT. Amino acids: CSARSRTSGTDTQYF.